This TCR beta chain came from a study of Graves' ophthalmopathy and Graves' hyperthyroidism. Amplification targeted the TCR beta CDR3 regions, with RNA transcripts as the source material. Second-round multiplex PCR came after first-round RT-PCR with HTBI primers. TCRdb reprocessed the multiplex PCR reads via MiXCR and lists one record per CDR3 protein. The data show 600,000 to 650,000 distinct CDR3 sequences, roughly 20% seen once. The source of the PBMCs was approximately 10 ml of fresh peripheral blood. The count of this clonotype is one. Antigen unknown. Study-level points and caveats: Most expanded thyroid clonotypes above 0.001 frequency also appeared in blood. The model predicted progression of ophthalmopathy with a sensitivity of about 70%, and its specificity was about 72%.

Germline CDR1 reads MNHNS; CDR2 reads SASEGT. V shed 5 bases, J shed 3 bases, and the junction held 8 bases outside the gene matches. CDR3 length equals 16 residues. The clonotype originates from a woman aged 18-30 years with stable Graves' hyperthyroidism. Some clones in this sample may be carry-over from other donors' samples. The sample comprised peripheral blood. The gene calls are TRBV6-1 and TRBJ1-1; 11 bases fit TRBD1. CDR3 residues: CASSLGQGARDTEAFF. The CDR3 DNA is TGTGCCAGCAGTCTTGGACAGGGGGCAAGGGACACTGAAGCTTTCTTT.